This paragraph reports one T cell receptor beta chain. Its antigen is unknown. Making the TCR beta libraries involved quantitative 5'-RACE with molecular barcodes. In TCRdb, the 5' RACE reads were re-called with MiXCR into one record per CDR3 protein. Among approximately 35,000 distinct CDR3 sequences listed, 12% to 15% were seen once. The source of the sample is a study of CD8 T cells in ankylosing spondylitis. Study-wide results and limits: Clones linked with disease were CD8+ and fairly uncommon in the peripheral blood. According to the report, clones linked to the disease were significantly enriched in matched synovial fluid samples taken from ankylosing spondylitis patients.

The TCR comes from a male donor with ankylosing spondylitis or in good health (not recorded which). Sequenced input: blood.

The CDR3 DNA sequence: TGCAGTGCTAGAGGGGGCAGGGCAGGGGTAGGGGAGCTGTTTTTT. Its translation: CSARGGRAGVGELFF. The chain links TRBV20-1 to TRBJ2-2; tentatively, D is TRBD1 (6 bases). The CDR3 extends over 15 amino acids. Trimming cost V 1 base and J 8 bases, with 17 bases left between them. Germline V gene lookup returns CDR1 DFQATT and CDR2 SNEGSKA (reference sequence).